The sequence of this TCR beta chain was determined in a study of T cells after yellow fever vaccination. This CDR3 comprises 15 residues. V was pared by 7 bases and J by 0 bases, with 15 bases between. This clonotype was picked up a small number of times. Its specificity is not known. Findings and caveats of the study: Researchers noted that a small share of clonotypes showed up in both CD4 and CD8 compartments.

TCRdb reanalysed the 5' RACE reads using MiXCR and keeps one entry per CDR3 protein. This table holds 150,000 to 200,000 distinct CDR3 sequences, approximately 10% found once. The clonotype comes from a young man who received the YFV17D yellow fever vaccine. The chain recombines TRBV12-3 or TRBV12-4 with TRBJ1-1; D is uncertain. This sample comprised CD8+ T cells sorted from PBMCs, obtained 15 days after the yellow fever booster vaccination. The CDR3 nucleotides are TGTGCCAGCACCCTTGAGGGCAGCTTGAACACTGAAGCTTTCTTT. This codes for CASTLEGSLNTEAFF.